Only a few counts were recorded for the clone carrying this T cell receptor beta chain. The antigen is undetermined. This CDR3 spans 12 amino acids. V shed 7 bases and J shed 4 bases, with 10 bases lying between them. This specimen comes from a study of T cell repertoires in cytomegalovirus infection. The overall study: CMV epitopes used comprised recently identified HLA-C-restricted ones and well-studied HLA-B-restricted ones. Public TCR beta signature analysis indicated the presence of both CMV infection and matching HLA type. Study results and limitations: It was HLA-C-restricted CMV-specific TCR beta clonotypes that dominated the response ex vivo.

Each CDR3 protein is one row after TCRdb ran MiXCR on the reads. Of around 540,000 distinct CDR3 sequences in the sample, 33% were seen once. The rearrangement joins TRBV12-3 or TRBV12-4 to TRBJ1-1; no definite D call. This material consisted of cultured PBMCs, taken from culture after CMV antigen stimulation. The TCR originated in a human donor in good health (CMV status not recorded). Some clones in this sample may be carry-over from other donors' samples. This chain's CDR3 is CASTVGPTEAFF. In DNA, the CDR3 is TGTGCCAGCACCGTAGGGCCCACTGAAGCTTTCTTT.